The rows below give T cell receptor beta chains drawn from one sample of a study of CD8 T cells in ankylosing spondylitis. Via MiXCR, TCRdb re-called the 5' RACE reads, giving one row per CDR3 protein. The table lists under 150,000 distinct CDR3 sequences, roughly 15% of them singletons. Sequenced material: blood, either unsorted or a sorted T cell fraction (not recorded which). The receptor source for this set is a female donor with ankylosing spondylitis or in good health (not recorded which). CDR3s leave out the opening cysteine and the closing phenylalanine or tryptophan. The size entry is marked missing in some rows and otherwise reads once, few, many or a size class.

size: many; J: TRBJ1-6; V: TRBV27; CDR3: ASSFADRESPLH
size: .; J: TRBJ2-1; V: TRBV5-6; CDR3: ASSLPKDSYYNEQF
size: .; J: TRBJ2-7; V: TRBV10-3; CDR3: AISPNRDSYEQY
size: few; J: TRBJ1-5; V: TRBV4-2; CDR3: ASSQDAGVNQPQH
size: few; J: TRBJ2-1; V: TRBV5-1; CDR3: ASSLLGGPSYNEQF
size: .; J: TRBJ1-2; V: TRBV10-3; CDR3: AISADYVANYGYT
size: few; J: TRBJ2-1; V: TRBV3-1; CDR3: ASSQDRGAFYNEQF
size: few; J: TRBJ2-3; V: TRBV7-3; CDR3: ASSFTGGITDTQY
size: few; J: TRBJ2-1; V: TRBV7-2; CDR3: ASSLRAGEVEQF
size: .; J: TRBJ2-2; V: TRBV5-1; CDR3: ASSPRPGTSDATGELF